The 10 T cell receptor beta chains presented below share a single source sample, sequenced in a study of beta chain features in type 1 diabetes. Expressed TCRB transcripts were sequenced because the isolated RNA had all been reverse transcribed beforehand. This table comes from immunoSEQ multiplex PCR, and its TCRdb copy is limited to in-frame clones, with some not included. The sample gives over 700,000 clones, around a sixth of which show up once; around 0.02% is in the top ten. Sequencing used naive CD4+ T cells from blood. The receptors were sampled from a young woman in good health.

This clone was seen only a few times. The chain uses TRBV2 and TRBJ2-7; D is tentatively TRBD1 or TRBD2 (5 bases each). CDR1 and CDR2 from the germline V gene are SNHLY and FYNNEI. This CDR3 spans 14 amino acids. V shed 1 base and J shed 1 base, with 8 bases lying between them. CDR3 sequence (DNA): TGTGCCAGCAGTGAAGTATGGGGGTCCTACGAGCAGTACTTC. Translating it yields CASSEVWGSYEQYF.

The table lists this clone with a few counts. This chain joins TRBV5-4 and TRBJ2-5, with D perhaps TRBD1 (7 bases). There are 14 residues in the CDR3. V was clipped by 1 base and J by 5 bases, with 12 bases between them. CDR1 SGHNT and CDR2 YYREEE come from the germline V gene (reference sequence). CDR3 nucleotides: TGTGCCAGCAGCTTGAGGGACAGCGGGGAGACCCAGTACTTC. Residues: CASSLRDSGETQYF.

This clone was counted only a few times. CDR3 nucleotide sequence: TGCGCCAGCAGCGAGACAGGGGTGGGGCAGCCCCAGCATTTT. Translated: CASSETGVGQPQHF. V and J are TRBV4-3 and TRBJ1-5, with 8 bases matching TRBD1. The CDR3 runs 14 residues. The V gene end was trimmed by 5 bases and the J gene end by 7 bases; junction bases not matched to a gene: 7. Germline lookup yields CDR1 LGHNA and CDR2 YSLEER.

This clone came up a few times. The CDR3 DNA sequence: TGTGCCAGCAGCAGTCGCCCGGGACAAAACACCGGGGAGCTGTTTTTT. This encodes CASSSRPGQNTGELFF. The V and J genes are TRBV7-9 and TRBJ2-2; the D gene is possibly TRBD1 (6 bases). CDR3 length: 16 residues. Germline values: CDR1 SEHNR, CDR2 FQNEAQ (reference sequence). With 5 bases removed from V and 2 bases from J, the gap between germline ends came to 15 bases.

This clone showed up just a few times. The V and J genes are TRBV14 and TRBJ1-1, with no clear D. V dropped 5 bases and J dropped 1 base, with 11 bases sitting between them. CDR1 and CDR2 from the germline V gene are SGHDN and FVKESK. The CDR3 is 14 residues long. The CDR3 here is CASSSRSKNTEAFF. CDR3 nucleotide sequence: TGTGCCAGCAGCTCTCGATCCAAGAACACTGAAGCTTTCTTT.

Only a few counts were recorded for this clone. This chain links TRBV10-3 with TRBJ2-7, with D possibly TRBD1 on 6 matching bases. Germline V gene data show CDR1 as ENHRY and CDR2 as SYGVKD. The CDR3 extends over 14 amino acids. Trimming took off 6 bases at V and 4 bases at J, with 16 bases between the two ends. The chain's CDR3 is CAIRQPGHGYEQYF. The CDR3 region has the DNA TGTGCCATCAGACAGCCGGGACACGGGTACGAGCAGTACTTC.

This clone is a singleton in its sample. This chain links TRBV7-9 with TRBJ2-5; 7 nucleotides line up with TRBD2. The CDR3 sequence is 16 residues long. Germline V gene data show CDR1 as SEHNR and CDR2 as FQNEAQ (reference sequence). V was clipped by 5 bases and J by 5 bases; unmatched bases: 14. CDR3 nucleotide sequence: TGTGCCAGCAGCCGGGGACTTACCACGGGGGGTGAGACCCAGTACTTC. This codes for CASSRGLTTGGETQYF.

Notes on this clone: The sample holds other DNA sequences that translate to the same CDR3. The J gene is TRBJ1-1, the V gene TRBV7-2; weak D call: TRBD1 (6 bases). The V and J ends lost 5 bases and 0 bases respectively, with 13 bases between them. The CDR3 length is 15 residues. Per the germline V gene, CDR1 is SGHTA and CDR2 is FQGNSA. CDR3 amino acids: CASSLQGSMNTEAFF. CDR3 DNA: TGTGCCAGCAGCCTACAGGGATCCATGAACACTGAAGCTTTCTTT.

This chain joins TRBV6-1 and TRBJ1-5; 7 bases are shared with TRBD1. CDR1 is MNHNS, CDR2 SASEGT, per germline. Trimming removed 7 bases from V and 2 bases from J; junction bases left unmatched: 8. This CDR3 has 15 amino acids. The CDR3 spells CASIEGAAGNQPQHF. CDR3 DNA sequence: TGTGCCAGCATTGAGGGGGCGGCGGGCAATCAGCCCCAGCATTTT.

The rearrangement uses TRBV7-6 and TRBJ2-1, with TRBD2 matching 10 bases. V shed 4 bases, J shed 4 bases, and the junction held 7 bases outside the gene matches. The length of the CDR3 is 16 residues. CDR1 SGHVS and CDR2 FNYEAQ come from the germline V gene. The CDR3 bases are TGTGCCAGCAGCTCCCTAGCGGGAGAAGTTTACAATGAGCAGTTCTTC. Translated: CASSSLAGEVYNEQFF.